This TCR beta chain was profiled in a study of T cells in Graves' hyperthyroidism and ophthalmopathy. This clonotype was found many times. Patients were aged 18 to 65, had disease duration under 2 months, and had newly diagnosed hyperthyroidism. It was uncontrolled infection, other autoimmune disease, pregnancy or lactation that excluded patients. Germline CDR1 reads DFQATT; CDR2 reads SNEGSKA (reference sequence). This CDR3 contains 16 residues. The germline V and J ends were trimmed by 5 bases and 3 bases, with 22 bases remaining between them. Amplification of TCR beta CDR3 regions was performed using RNA transcripts as template. RT-PCR in the first round (using the HTBI primer set) targeted the TCR CDR3. One entry per CDR3 protein, called by TCRdb with MiXCR from the multiplex PCR reads. This sample carries approximately 600,000 distinct CDR3 sequences, around 13% of them seen once, and the ten largest clones take less than 6%.

The rearrangement uses TRBV20-1 and TRBJ1-1, with a tentative D call TRBD1 (6 bases). This receptor was taken from a young woman with Graves' hyperthyroidism that later progressed to Graves' ophthalmopathy. Material for sequencing was blood. CDR3 coding DNA: TGCAGTGCTGAAGGGACACCCGGTGGCGGTTACACTGAAGCTTTCTTT. Translated, it gives CSAEGTPGGGYTEAFF.